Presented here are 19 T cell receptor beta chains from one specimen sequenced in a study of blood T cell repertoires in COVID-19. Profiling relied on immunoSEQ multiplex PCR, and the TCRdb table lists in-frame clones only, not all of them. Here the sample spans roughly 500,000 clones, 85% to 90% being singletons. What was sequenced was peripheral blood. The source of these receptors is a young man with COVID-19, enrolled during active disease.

The CDR3 spells CASSPTGTTDTQYF. DNA of the CDR3: TGTGCCAGCAGCCCTACAGGGACCACAGATACGCAGTATTTT. The V call is TRBV11-2, the J call TRBJ2-3; a weak D match, TRBD1 (6 bases). V dropped 5 bases and J dropped 2 bases, with 11 bases sitting between them. Germline V CDR1 and CDR2: SGHAT, FQNNGV. The CDR3 contains 14 residues.

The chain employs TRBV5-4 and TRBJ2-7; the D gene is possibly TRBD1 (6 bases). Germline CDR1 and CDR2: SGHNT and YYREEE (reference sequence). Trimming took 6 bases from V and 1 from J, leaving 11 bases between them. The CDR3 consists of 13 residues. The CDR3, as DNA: TGTGCCAGCACCCCTGACAGGTCCTACGAGCAGTACTTC. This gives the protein CASTPDRSYEQYF.

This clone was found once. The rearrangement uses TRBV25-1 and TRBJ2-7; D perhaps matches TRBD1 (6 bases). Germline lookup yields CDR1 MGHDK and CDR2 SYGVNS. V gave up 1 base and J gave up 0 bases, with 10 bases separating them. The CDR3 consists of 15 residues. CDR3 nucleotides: TGTGCCAGCAGTGAATTCACAGGGAGCTCCTACGAGCAGTACTTC. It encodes CASSEFTGSSYEQYF.

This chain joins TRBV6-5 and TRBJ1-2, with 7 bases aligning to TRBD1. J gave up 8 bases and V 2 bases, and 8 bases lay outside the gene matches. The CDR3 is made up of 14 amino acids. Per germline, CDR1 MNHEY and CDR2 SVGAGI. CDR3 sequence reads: CASSYSDRVDGYTF. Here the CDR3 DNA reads TGTGCCAGCAGTTACAGTGACAGGGTAGACGGCTACACCTTC.

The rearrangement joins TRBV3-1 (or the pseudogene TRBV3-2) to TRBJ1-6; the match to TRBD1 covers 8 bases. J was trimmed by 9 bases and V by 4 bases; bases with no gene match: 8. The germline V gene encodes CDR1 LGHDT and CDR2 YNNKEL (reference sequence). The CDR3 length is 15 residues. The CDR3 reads CASSLGLDRGSPLHF. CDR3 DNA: TGTGCCAGCAGCCTTGGACTCGACAGGGGTTCACCCCTCCACTTT.

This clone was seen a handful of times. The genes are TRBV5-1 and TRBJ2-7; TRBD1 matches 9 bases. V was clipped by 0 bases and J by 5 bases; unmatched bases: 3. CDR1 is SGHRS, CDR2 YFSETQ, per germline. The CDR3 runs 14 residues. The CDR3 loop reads CASSLAGQGNEQYF. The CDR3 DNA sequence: TGCGCCAGCAGCTTGGCCGGACAGGGGAACGAGCAGTACTTC.

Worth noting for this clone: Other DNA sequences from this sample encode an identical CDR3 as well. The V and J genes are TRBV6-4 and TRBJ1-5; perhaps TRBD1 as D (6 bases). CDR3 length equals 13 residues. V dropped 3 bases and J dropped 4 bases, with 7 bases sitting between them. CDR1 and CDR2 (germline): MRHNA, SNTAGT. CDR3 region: CASSEQGNQPQHF. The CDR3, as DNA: TGTGCCAGCAGTGAACAGGGTAATCAGCCCCAGCATTTT.

DNA for the CDR3: TGTGCCAGTAGTCCGTCAGCGGGAGGGCCTAATGAGCAGTTCTTC. It yields the protein CASSPSAGGPNEQFF. The chain is built from TRBV19 and TRBJ2-1; TRBD2 aligns across 10 bases. Germline trimming cut 5 bases from V and 7 bases from J; bases unmatched to any gene: 8. The length of the CDR3 is 15 residues. Germline CDR1 reads LNHDA; CDR2 reads SQIVND (reference sequence).

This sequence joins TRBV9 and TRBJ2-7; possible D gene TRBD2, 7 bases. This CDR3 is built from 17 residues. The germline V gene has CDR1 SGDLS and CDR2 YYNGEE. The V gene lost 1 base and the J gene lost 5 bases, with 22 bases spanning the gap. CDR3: CASSVTPGDPAGDEQYF. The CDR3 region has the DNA TGTGCCAGCAGCGTAACCCCAGGGGACCCCGCGGGAGACGAGCAGTACTTC.

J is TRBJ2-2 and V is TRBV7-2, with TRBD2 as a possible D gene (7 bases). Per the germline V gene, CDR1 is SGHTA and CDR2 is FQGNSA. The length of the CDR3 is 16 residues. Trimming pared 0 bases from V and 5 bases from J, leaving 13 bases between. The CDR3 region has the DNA TGTGCCAGCAGCTTAGCTCAGGCGGGGGCGACCGGGGAGCTGTTTTTT. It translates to CASSLAQAGATGELFF.

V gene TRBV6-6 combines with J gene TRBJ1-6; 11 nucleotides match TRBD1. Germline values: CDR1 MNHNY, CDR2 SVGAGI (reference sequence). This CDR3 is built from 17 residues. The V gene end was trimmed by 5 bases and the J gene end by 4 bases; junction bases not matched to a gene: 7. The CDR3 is CASSPTGTGGYNSPLHF. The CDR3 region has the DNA TGTGCCAGCAGTCCGACCGGGACAGGGGGATATAATTCACCCCTCCACTTT.

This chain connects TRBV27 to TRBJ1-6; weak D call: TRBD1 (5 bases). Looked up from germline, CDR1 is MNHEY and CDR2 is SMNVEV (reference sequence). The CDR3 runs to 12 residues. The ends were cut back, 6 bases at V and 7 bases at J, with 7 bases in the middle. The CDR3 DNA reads TGTGCCAGCAGGTCAGGGAATTCACCCCTCCACTTT. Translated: CASRSGNSPLHF.

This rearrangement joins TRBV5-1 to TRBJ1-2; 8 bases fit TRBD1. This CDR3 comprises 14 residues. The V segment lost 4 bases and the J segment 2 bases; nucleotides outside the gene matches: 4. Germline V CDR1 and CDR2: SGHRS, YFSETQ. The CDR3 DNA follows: TGCGCCAGCAGCACCGGGACAGGCAACTATGGCTACACCTTC. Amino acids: CASSTGTGNYGYTF.

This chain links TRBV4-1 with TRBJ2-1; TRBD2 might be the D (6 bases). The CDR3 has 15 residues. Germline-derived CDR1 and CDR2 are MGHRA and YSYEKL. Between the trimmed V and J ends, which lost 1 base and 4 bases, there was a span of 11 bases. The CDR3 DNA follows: TGCGCCAGCAGCCAAGCGCAGGGAGGTTACAATGAGCAGTTCTTC. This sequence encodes CASSQAQGGYNEQFF.

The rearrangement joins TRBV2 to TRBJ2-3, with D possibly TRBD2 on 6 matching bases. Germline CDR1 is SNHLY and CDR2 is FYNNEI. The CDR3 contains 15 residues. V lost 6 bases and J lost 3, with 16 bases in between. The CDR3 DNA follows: TGTGCCAGCAGGGCGGGATCCACACTTACAGATACGCAGTATTTT. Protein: CASRAGSTLTDTQYF.

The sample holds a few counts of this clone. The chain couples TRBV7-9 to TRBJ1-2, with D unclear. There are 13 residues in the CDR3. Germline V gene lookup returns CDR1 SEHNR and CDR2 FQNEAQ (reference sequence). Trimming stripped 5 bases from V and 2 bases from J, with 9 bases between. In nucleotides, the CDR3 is TGTGCCAGCAGCCTGGACTGGAACTATGGCTACACCTTC. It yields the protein CASSLDWNYGYTF.

This CDR3 is CASSLITAGANVLTF. In nucleotides, the CDR3 is TGTGCCAGCAGCTTAATCACAGCTGGGGCCAACGTCCTGACTTTC. The chain carries TRBV11-2 and TRBJ2-6; D remains ambiguous. V lost 2 bases and J lost 2, with 7 bases in between. The CDR3 is 15 amino acids. Germline lookup yields CDR1 SGHAT and CDR2 FQNNGV.

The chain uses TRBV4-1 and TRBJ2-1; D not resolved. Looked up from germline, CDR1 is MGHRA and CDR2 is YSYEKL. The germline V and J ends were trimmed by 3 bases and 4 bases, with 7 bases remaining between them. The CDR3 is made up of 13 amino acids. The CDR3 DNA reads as TGCGCCAGCAGCCACAGGCCTTACAATGAGCAGTTCTTC. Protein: CASSHRPYNEQFF.

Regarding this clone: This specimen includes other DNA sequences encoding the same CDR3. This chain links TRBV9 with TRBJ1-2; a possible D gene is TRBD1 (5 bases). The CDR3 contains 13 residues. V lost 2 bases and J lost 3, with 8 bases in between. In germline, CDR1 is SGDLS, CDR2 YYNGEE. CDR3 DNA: TGTGCCAGCAGCGTCGACAGAGACTATGGCTACACCTTC. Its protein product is CASSVDRDYGYTF.